This T cell receptor beta chain derives from a study of cytomegalovirus exposure and HLA in healthy donors. Overall study context: Around 78 million unique TCR sequences came from HLA-typed donors in an early release.

General study points: When analyzed later, the rates of TCR association showed variation by HLA locus, with DRB1 the most and HLA-C the fewest.

60 Vbeta and 13 Jbeta primers were used in PCR. The repertoire was sequenced with immunoSEQ multiplex PCR; TCRdb's copy has only in-frame clones and lacks some. The data contain about 110,000 clones, 77% of them singletons. Concerning this clone: Its cognate antigen is unknown.

Sequencing was carried out using PBMCs. The sequence derives from a male donor in good health and CMV-seronegative.

CDR3 nucleotides: TGTGCCAGCAGTTATCCACAGGGGACTAGCGTCGGGGAGCTGTTTTTT. As protein: CASSYPQGTSVGELFF. The V call is TRBV7-9, the J call TRBJ2-2; 10 bases fit TRBD2. The germline gives CDR1 SEHNR, CDR2 FQNEAQ (reference sequence). Trimming at V came to 6 bases and at J to 7 bases, leaving 11 bases not matched to a gene. This CDR3 spans 16 amino acids.